This TCR beta chain was observed in a study of OX40 agonist ivuxolimab in advanced cancers. Study-level background: Ivuxolimab was a fully human IgG2 agonistic monoclonal antibody targeting the costimulatory receptor OX40 (CD134). Intravenous ivuxolimab was administered to patients every 2 weeks at six dose levels: 0.01, 0.1, 0.3, 1.5, 3 and 10 mg/kg. Of the approximately 50 dose-escalation patients, hepatocellular carcinoma was present in about 20, melanoma in around 15, renal cell carcinoma in 9 and head and neck cancer in 9. The dose-escalation cohort was roughly 80% male with a mean age of around 64 years, ranging from roughly 23 to 90. Patients were allowed to have had prior anti-PD-1, anti-PD-L1 or anti-CTLA-4 therapy, and 40% of the dose-escalation patients had previously received checkpoint inhibitors. Partial responses were achieved by three dose-escalation patients, of whom one had hepatocellular carcinoma and two had cutaneous melanoma. The purpose of peripheral TCRbeta sequencing was to test whether ivuxolimab changed TCR sequence diversity and led to clonal T-cell expansion. The monotherapy dose-escalation portion (N of about 50 patients) of the phase I ivuxolimab trial is reported in the paper. Here is what the overall study found, with its caveats: Antigen specificity was not determined for the clonally expanded peripheral T cells. After ivuxolimab, CD8+ T cells had more expanded clones than CD4+ T cells on average. In the 0.1-3.0 mg/kg groups, partial responders had among the lowest normalized peripheral clonal expansion, particularly in CD8+ T cells. Clonal expansion of both CD4+ and CD8+ blood T cells was observed from baseline to week 6 at doses 0.1 to 3.0 mg/kg. Low levels of normalized T-cell clonal expansion were also seen in some patients who did not respond.

Genomic DNA was extracted from sorted cells for sequencing of the TCRbeta CDR3 region. The immunoSEQ Assay was used for sequencing of TCRbeta CDR3 regions. Not all clones reach the TCRdb copy of this immuneACCESS table, which keeps in-frame sequences only. Checked studies attribute under half of the gap to unresolved V genes and leave the rest unexplained. The sample contains about 50,000 clones, less than 85% of them found a single time. The biggest ten clones account for under 2% of the sample. This clone was observed a handful of times. It lacks a known antigen. Per-nucleotide qualities are absent, and no much larger clonotype sits a single base away. Patients with a history of autoimmune disease or receiving systemic immunosuppression were excluded from the trial. Peripheral blood for TCR sequencing was collected from all dose cohorts at baseline, on cycle 4 day 1, and on cycle 7 day 1. Samples were obtained from an open-label, multicenter, first-in-human phase I dose-escalation trial of ivuxolimab. Adults with locally advanced or metastatic melanoma, renal cell carcinoma, hepatocellular carcinoma or head and neck squamous cell carcinoma were enrolled in the trial. Before TCR sequencing, CD4+ T cells and CD8+ T cells were sorted from peripheral blood as separate populations.

The receptor's source is an adult with an advanced solid tumor such as melanoma, head and neck, liver or kidney cancer. Sequenced material: CD4+ or CD8+ T cells sorted from blood, taken in a trial of the OX40 agonist ivuxolimab.

The DNA sequence is TGTGCCAGCAGTTTAAGGACAGGGCTCGCGGCTAATGAAAAACTGTTTTTT. The translation is CASSLRTGLAANEKLFF. This receptor chain uses TRBV28 and TRBJ1-4, with 8 bases matching TRBD1. From the germline V gene, CDR1 is MDHEN and CDR2 is SYDVKM. V has 2 bases trimmed and J has 3 bases trimmed; junction bases matching no gene number 8. The CDR3 runs 17 residues from the cysteine to the phenylalanine. The sequence is cut down to CDR3 DNA, 51 bases in frame from base 1.